These T cell receptor beta chains were read from a single sample in a study of T cell responses to AZD1222 COVID-19 vaccine. Here immunoSEQ multiplex PCR was the method, and the copy in TCRdb shows in-frame clones only, minus some. This table has tens of thousands of clones, 90% to 95% appearing once. This material consisted of peripheral blood, taken on day 0 of AZD1222 vaccination. The receptors here all came from an adult in good health. Each CDR3 is given with its conserved first and last residue. The D gene is left open where the match is weak. Some rows have no size entry. The others give once, few or many, or a class for an expanded clone.

D gene,clone size,V gene,J gene,CDR3 DNA,CDR3 protein
NA,NA,TRBV7-2,TRBJ2-7,TGTGCCAGCAGCCCGAGGACTATCACCTACGAGCAGTACTTC,CASSPRTITYEQYF
TRBD1,NA,TRBV27,TRBJ1-2,TGTGCCAGCAGTTTAGCACCTACAGGGGGAGGCTATGGCTACACCTTC,CASSLAPTGGGYGYTF
NA,NA,TRBV24-1,TRBJ2-1,TGTGCCACCAGTGTCCCGCTTAACAATGAGCAGTTCTTC,CATSVPLNNEQFF
NA,NA,TRBV19,TRBJ1-5,TGTGCCAGTAGTCCCACCGGTAGCAATCAGCCCCAGCATTTT,CASSPTGSNQPQHF
NA,NA,TRBV29-1,TRBJ1-3,TGCAGCGCCCGGATATCGGGACGGCCAGATGGAAACACCATATATTTT,CSARISGRPDGNTIYF
TRBD2,NA,TRBV3-1/TRBV3-2,TRBJ2-1,TGTGCCAGCAGCCAAGAAGCGGGAGTGGACTACAATGAGCAGTTCTTC,CASSQEAGVDYNEQFF
NA,once,TRBV5-1,TRBJ1-4,TGCGCCAGCAGCTTGGACAGCGGGAATGGGAAGCTGTTTTTT,CASSLDSGNGKLFF
NA,NA,TRBV7-6,TRBJ2-3,TGTGCCAGCAGCTTAGTCTTGGCAGGGCCAGGGGATACGCAGTATTTT,CASSLVLAGPGDTQYF
NA,NA,TRBV7-8,TRBJ1-2,TGTGCCAGCAGCCGAGGGACACAAGCTAACTATGGCTACACCTTC,CASSRGTQANYGYTF
NA,NA,TRBV2,TRBJ1-5,TGTGCCAGCAGTGAAACGTTTATGGCAGGAGATAGCAATCAGCCCCAGCATTTT,CASSETFMAGDSNQPQHF
TRBD1,once,TRBV7-8,TRBJ2-3,TGTGCCAGCAGCAAAGGGACAGGGGGCGCTGTGTTCGCAGATACGCAGTATTTT,CASSKGTGGAVFADTQYF